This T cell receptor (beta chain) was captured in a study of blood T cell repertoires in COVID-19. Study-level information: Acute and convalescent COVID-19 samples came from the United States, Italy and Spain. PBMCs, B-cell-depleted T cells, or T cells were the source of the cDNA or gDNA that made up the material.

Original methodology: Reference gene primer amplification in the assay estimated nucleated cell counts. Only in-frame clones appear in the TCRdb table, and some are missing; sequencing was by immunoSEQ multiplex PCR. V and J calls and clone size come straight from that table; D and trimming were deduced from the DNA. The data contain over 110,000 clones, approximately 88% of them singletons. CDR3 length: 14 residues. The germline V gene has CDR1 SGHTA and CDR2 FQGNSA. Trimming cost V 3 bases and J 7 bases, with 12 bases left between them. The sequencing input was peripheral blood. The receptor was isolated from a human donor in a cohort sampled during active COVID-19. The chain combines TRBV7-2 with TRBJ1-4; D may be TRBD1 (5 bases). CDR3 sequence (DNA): TGTGCCAGCAGCTTGTGGGCGGGGGTTGAAAAACTGTTTTTT. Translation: CASSLWAGVEKLFF.